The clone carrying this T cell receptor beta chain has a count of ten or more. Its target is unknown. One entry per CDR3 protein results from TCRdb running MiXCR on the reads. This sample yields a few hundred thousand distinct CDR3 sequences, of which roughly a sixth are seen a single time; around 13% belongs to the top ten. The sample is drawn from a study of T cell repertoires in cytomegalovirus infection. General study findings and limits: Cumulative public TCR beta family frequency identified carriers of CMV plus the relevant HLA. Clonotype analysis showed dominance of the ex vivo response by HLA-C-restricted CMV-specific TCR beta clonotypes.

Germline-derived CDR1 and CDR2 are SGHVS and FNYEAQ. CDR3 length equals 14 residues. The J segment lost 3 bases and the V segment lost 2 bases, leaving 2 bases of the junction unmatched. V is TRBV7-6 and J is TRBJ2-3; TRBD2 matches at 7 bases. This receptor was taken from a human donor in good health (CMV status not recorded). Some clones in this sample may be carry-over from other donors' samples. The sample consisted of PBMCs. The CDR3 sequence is CASSLSGETDTQYF. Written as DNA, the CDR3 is TGTGCCAGCAGCTTAAGCGGGGAGACAGATACGCAGTATTTT.